The rows below give T cell receptor beta chains drawn from one sample of a study of Ad26.COV2.S vaccination and SARS-CoV-2 variants. Produced via immunoSEQ multiplex PCR; TCRdb's table is partial and in-frame only. The repertoire holds approximately 250,000 clones, roughly nine tenths seen once, with 2.9% in the top ten. The input for sequencing was peripheral blood, taken in a trial of Ad26.COV2.S vaccine versus placebo. The receptor set was obtained from a person between 18 and 65 years old who received the Ad26.COV2.S COVID-19 vaccine or a placebo. Both conserved end residues are part of each CDR3. Each record gives: V gene, J gene, D gene, clone size, CDR3 DNA, CDR3 protein. A D gene is named only where the DNA matches it firmly. Clone size is shown for a subset of rows, as once, few, many or a class of expanded clone.

TRBV5-1	TRBJ1-2	TRBD1	once	TGCGCCAGCAGCAACGGACAGGTGGATGGCTACACCTTC	CASSNGQVDGYTF
TRBV3-1/TRBV3-2	TRBJ1-6	TRBD1	.	TGTGCCAGCAGCCACCGAGGACAGGGGGCTTCACCCCTCCACTTT	CASSHRGQGASPLHF
TRBV7-8	TRBJ1-5	.	.	TGTGCCAGCAGCCAAACACAGGGTTACAATCAGCCCCAGCATTTT	CASSQTQGYNQPQHF
TRBV2	TRBJ2-5	.	.	TGTGCCAGCAGCAGAGCGGGCCAGTACTTC	CASSRAGQYF
TRBV13	TRBJ2-5	.	.	TGTGCCAGCAGCCCTGGGGGCGGGGAGACCCAGTACTTC	CASSPGGGETQYF
TRBV20-1	TRBJ1-4	TRBD1	.	TGCAGTGCTAGTTCACAGGGGTATGAAAAACTGTTTTTT	CSASSQGYEKLFF
TRBV15	TRBJ2-2	.	.	TGTGCCACCAGCAGGGGATACTTAGCGGAAGGGAACACCGGGGAGCTGTTTTTT	CATSRGYLAEGNTGELFF
TRBV18	TRBJ2-1	.	.	TGTGCCAGCTCACTCCTCCGACCAACAGGGTTCGATGAGCAGTTCTTC	CASSLLRPTGFDEQFF
TRBV6-5	TRBJ2-1	.	.	TGTGCCAGCAGAACAGCATCCTCCTACAATGAGCAGTTCTTC	CASRTASSYNEQFF
TRBV2	TRBJ1-2	.	.	TGTGCCAGCAGTGAATCCGAGGGGGGCTACACCTTC	CASSESEGGYTF
TRBV19	TRBJ1-2	TRBD1	.	TGTGCCAGTAAGGGGACAGGGAGGCACTATGGCTACACCTTC	CASKGTGRHYGYTF
TRBV7-2	TRBJ2-5	TRBD1	.	TGTGCCAGCAGCGTAGGTGGGACAGGGAGTCAAACCCAGTACTTC	CASSVGGTGSQTQYF
TRBV9	TRBJ2-3	.	.	TGTGCCAGCAGCGTCCCCCGCGGGGACAGCACAGATACGCAGTATTTT	CASSVPRGDSTDTQYF
TRBV6-5	TRBJ2-6	.	.	TGTGCCAGCAGGCACTTGGTCTCTGGGGCCAACGTCCTGACTTTC	CASRHLVSGANVLTF
TRBV7-6	TRBJ1-5	TRBD1	.	TGTGCCAGCAGCGAGAGACAGGGGGCAGCTCAGCCCCAGCATTTT	CASSERQGAAQPQHF
TRBV14	TRBJ1-4	TRBD1	.	TGTGCCAGCAGCCCGGGACAGAATGAAAAACTGTTTTTT	CASSPGQNEKLFF
TRBV6-5	TRBJ2-1	.	.	TGTGCCAGCAGTTACGAGGGGGGACAGCTATACAATGAGCAGTTCTTC	CASSYEGGQLYNEQFF
TRBV6-5	TRBJ2-7	.	.	TGTGCCAGCAGTTACTCGATGGCAGGGCTTGGGTACGAGCAGTACTTC	CASSYSMAGLGYEQYF
TRBV29-1	TRBJ1-4	TRBD1	.	TGCAGCGTCCAAAGGGGCAGGGGACAGGGACCTAATGAAAAACTGTTTTTT	CSVQRGRGQGPNEKLFF
TRBV30	TRBJ1-1	.	few	TGTGCCTGGAGTGTAAGACAGGTTCATGGGAACACTGAAGCTTTCTTT	CAWSVRQVHGNTEAFF
TRBV5-6	TRBJ1-6	TRBD1	.	TGTGCCAGCAGCTTGGCCCCGGGACAGTATAATTCACCCCTCCACTTT	CASSLAPGQYNSPLHF
TRBV19	TRBJ2-6	.	.	TGTGCCAGTAGTCTAACGGGGGTCGGGGCCAACGTCCTGACTTTC	CASSLTGVGANVLTF
TRBV7-9	TRBJ2-2	.	.	TGTGCCAGCAGCTTAGGGCTAGCTGGAATCTTTGCCGGGGAGCTGTTTTTT	CASSLGLAGIFAGELFF
TRBV7-3	TRBJ2-5	.	.	TGTGCCAGCAGCTTAAGGCCTATGCCGGGAGAGACCCAGTACTTC	CASSLRPMPGETQYF
TRBV18	TRBJ2-7	.	.	TGTGCCAGCTCACTGAGGTCTACCTACGAGCAGTACTTC	CASSLRSTYEQYF
TRBV7-9	TRBJ1-2	TRBD1	.	TGTGCCAGCAGCCTCCGCCTCGGAGGGGGCGCGGATGGCTACACCTTC	CASSLRLGGGADGYTF
TRBV5-1	TRBJ2-3	TRBD2	.	TGCGCCAGCAGCTCAACTAGCGGGGGGGCTGTAGATACGCAGTATTTT	CASSSTSGGAVDTQYF
TRBV5-5	TRBJ2-1	.	.	TGTGCCAGCAGCTTGGATATGGGACCCTACAATGAGCAGTTCTTC	CASSLDMGPYNEQFF
TRBV19	TRBJ2-2	.	.	TGTGCCAGTAGTGGCCAGGCTAACACCGGGGAGCTGTTTTTT	CASSGQANTGELFF
TRBV6-7	TRBJ2-5	.	.	TGTGCCAGCGGGCGGGACACGCAAGAGACCCAGTACTTC	CASGRDTQETQYF
TRBV7-2	TRBJ2-3	.	.	TGTGCCAGCAGCTTAGCGCTGGCTAGCCTGACAGATACGCAGTATTTT	CASSLALASLTDTQYF
TRBV27	TRBJ1-2	TRBD1	.	TGTGCCAGCATGCAACAGGGGAACTATGGCTACACCTTC	CASMQQGNYGYTF
TRBV19	TRBJ2-1	.	.	TGTGCCAGTAGTATTAGTGTTAGCTCCTACAATGAGCAGTTCTTC	CASSISVSSYNEQFF
TRBV3-1/TRBV3-2	TRBJ2-4	TRBD1	.	TGTGCCAGCAGCCATGGGACAGTAACCAAAAACATTCAGTACTTC	CASSHGTVTKNIQYF
TRBV5-1	TRBJ2-4	.	.	TGCGCCAGCAGCTTGGTAGTGGGGCTAGGACTCGCCAAAAACATTCAGTACTTC	CASSLVVGLGLAKNIQYF
TRBV4-1	TRBJ2-1	.	once	TGCGCCAGCAGCCTACAAGTCCGGGGAGGCTCCTACAATGAGCAGTTCTTC	CASSLQVRGGSYNEQFF
TRBV25-1	TRBJ2-6	.	.	TGTGCCACCCAGACAGACTCTGGGGCCAACGTCCTGACTTTC	CATQTDSGANVLTF
TRBV29-1	TRBJ1-1	.	.	TGCAGCGTCCGGTCCGGGTTGAACACTGAAGCTTTCTTT	CSVRSGLNTEAFF
TRBV18	TRBJ2-4	.	.	TGTGCCAGCTCACCGGACTCCTCCTTAGCCAAAAACATTCAGTACTTC	CASSPDSSLAKNIQYF
TRBV7-2	TRBJ1-1	.	once	TGTGCCAGCAGCTTCGTTCTCCCTGAAGCTTTCTTT	CASSFVLPEAFF
TRBV4-3	TRBJ2-5	.	.	TGCGCCAGCAGCCAGAATAGGGAGACCCAGTACTTC	CASSQNRETQYF
TRBV9	TRBJ1-2	.	few	TGTGCCAGCAGCCTCGACAGTTCCGGCTACACCTTC	CASSLDSSGYTF
TRBV6-6	TRBJ1-5	.	.	TGTGCCAGCAGTCCGTATGCTAATCAGCCCCAGCATTTT	CASSPYANQPQHF
TRBV7-2	TRBJ1-1	.	.	TGTGCCAGCACCTTTTCAAGGAACACTGAAGCTTTCTTT	CASTFSRNTEAFF
TRBV4-1	TRBJ1-1	.	once	TGCGCCAGCAGCCAATTAGACAGGTTAACTGAAGCTTTCTTT	CASSQLDRLTEAFF
TRBV7-9	TRBJ1-5	.	.	TGTGCCAGCAGCGACGACACTAGCAATCAGCCCCAGCATTTT	CASSDDTSNQPQHF
TRBV24-1	TRBJ2-5	TRBD2	.	TGTGCCACCAGTAGCGGGAGGGCCGGAGAGACCCAGTACTTC	CATSSGRAGETQYF
TRBV3-1/TRBV3-2	TRBJ2-5	TRBD2	.	TGTGCCAGCAGCTCCACTGGGAGGGCCCAGTACTTC	CASSSTGRAQYF